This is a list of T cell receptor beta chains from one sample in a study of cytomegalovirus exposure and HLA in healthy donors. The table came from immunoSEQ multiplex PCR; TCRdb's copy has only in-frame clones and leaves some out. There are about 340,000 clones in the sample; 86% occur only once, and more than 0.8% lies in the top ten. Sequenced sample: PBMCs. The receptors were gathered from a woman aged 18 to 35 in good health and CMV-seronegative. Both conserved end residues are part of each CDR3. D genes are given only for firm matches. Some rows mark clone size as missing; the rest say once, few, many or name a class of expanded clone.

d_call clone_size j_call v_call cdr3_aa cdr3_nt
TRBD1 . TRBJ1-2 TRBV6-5 CASSLQGTYGYTF TGTGCCAGCAGTCTACAGGGGACCTATGGCTACACCTTC
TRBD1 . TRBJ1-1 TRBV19 CASSTGQVKTEAFF TGTGCCAGTAGTACGGGACAGGTGAAAACTGAAGCTTTCTTT
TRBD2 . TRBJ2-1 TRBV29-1 CSVVKSGGSSYNEQFF TGCAGCGTTGTAAAAAGCGGGGGAAGCTCCTACAATGAGCAGTTCTTC
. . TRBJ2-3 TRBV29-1 CSEQKGPDTQYF TGCAGCGAACAGAAGGGGCCCGATACGCAGTATTTT
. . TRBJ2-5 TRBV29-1 CSVEDRRVRETQYF TGCAGCGTTGAAGATAGGAGGGTCCGAGAGACCCAGTACTTC
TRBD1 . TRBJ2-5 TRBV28 CASSSTAGGHQETQYF TGTGCCAGCAGCTCTACCGCAGGGGGTCACCAAGAGACCCAGTACTTC
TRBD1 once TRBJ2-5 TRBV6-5 CASSPGGTGEETQYF TGTGCCAGCAGTCCCGGGGGGACAGGGGAAGAGACCCAGTACTTC
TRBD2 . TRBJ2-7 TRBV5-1 CASSPRSGGSSYEQYF TGCGCCAGCAGCCCGAGGTCGGGGGGGTCCTCCTACGAGCAGTACTTC
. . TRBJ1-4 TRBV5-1 CASSKGSAGDWEKLFF TGCGCCAGCAGCAAGGGGTCAGCGGGGGATTGGGAAAAACTGTTTTTT
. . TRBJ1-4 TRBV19 CASSQIEGVREKLFF TGTGCCAGTAGTCAAATCGAGGGAGTCAGGGAAAAACTGTTTTTT
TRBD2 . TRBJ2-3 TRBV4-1 CASSQGTGGPADTQYF TGCGCCAGCAGCCAAGGGACGGGAGGGCCTGCAGATACGCAGTATTTT
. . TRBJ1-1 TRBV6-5 CASSYRRGMAEAFF TGTGCCAGCAGTTACCGCCGAGGAATGGCTGAAGCTTTCTTT
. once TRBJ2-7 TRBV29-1 CSVTNQPRAGYEQYF TGCAGCGTTACCAATCAGCCGAGGGCGGGCTACGAGCAGTACTTC
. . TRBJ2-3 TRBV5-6 CASSLTNTDTQYF TGTGCCAGCAGCTTGACAAACACAGATACGCAGTATTTT
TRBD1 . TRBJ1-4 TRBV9 CASSVGQGVINEKLFF TGTGCCAGCAGCGTAGGCCAGGGGGTTATTAATGAAAAACTGTTTTTT
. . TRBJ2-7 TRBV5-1 CASSPVGRRYEQYF TGCGCCAGCAGCCCCGTTGGGAGACGCTACGAGCAGTACTTC
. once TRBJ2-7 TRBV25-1 CASSESEGTYEQYF TGTGCCAGCAGTGAATCAGAGGGAACCTACGAGCAGTACTTC
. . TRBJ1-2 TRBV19 CASKFSRDYGYTF TGTGCCAGTAAATTCAGCAGGGACTATGGCTACACCTTC
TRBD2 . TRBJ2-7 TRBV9 CASNSGTSGYEQYF TGTGCCAGCAACTCCGGGACTAGCGGCTACGAGCAGTACTTC
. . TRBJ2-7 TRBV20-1 CSARLGVEQYF TGCAGTGCCAGGCTAGGGGTCGAGCAGTACTTC